The T cell receptor (beta chain) under discussion was sequenced for a study of Graves' ophthalmopathy and Graves' hyperthyroidism (dated by TCRdb to 2016 to 2019). Notes on the research overall: Peripheral blood was collected before any treatment was given, at the time of initial diagnosis. To tell Graves' ophthalmopathy apart from Graves' hyperthyroidism, and to predict which patients would progress to ophthalmopathy, the study relied on TCR beta repertoire signatures. In total, approximately 140 blood samples were TCR-sequenced: fewer than 50 ophthalmopathy, roughly 77 hyperthyroidism and about 17 hyperthyroidism-to-ophthalmopathy patients. To explore V-J signatures that distinguish ophthalmopathy from hyperthyroidism, a discovery set of 100 patients was enrolled, made up of around 44 with ophthalmopathy and 55 to 65 with stable hyperthyroidism. For independent validation, a separate cohort was made up of around 19 hyperthyroidism patients plus 17 patients who later progressed from hyperthyroidism to ophthalmopathy. In about six hyperthyroidism patients, the T-cell repertoires found in thyroid tissue were compared with those found in blood. Following sample collection, hyperthyroidism patients were given methimazole at a starting dose of 30 mg daily, and ophthalmopathy patients were given high-dose intravenous methylprednisolone. The approximately 90 discovery patients were randomly split 7:3 into training and test sets.

This clonotype was observed a handful of times. This clone's antigen is unknown. No much larger clone exists at a distance of one base, and base qualities are not known. For repertoire sequencing, TCR beta CDR3 regions were amplified from RNA transcripts. The first round of RT-PCR was done with HTBI primers and the Qiagen OneStep RT-PCR kit, and was followed by a second round of multiplex PCR, then size selection and purification. Sequencing of the libraries was carried out on an Illumina HiSeq2000 in paired-end mode with 100 bp reads. The authors' pipeline ran thus. SOAPnuke was used to process the reads, throwing out any read that had adapters, had uncalled bases, had a mean Phred below 15, or lacked an exact constant-primer or identifier match. COPE v1.2.5 was used to merge high-quality paired reads. Unique nucleotide sequences were defined as clonotypes and aligned to IMGT TRB V, D and J references using MiTCR v1.1. The analysis was limited to V-J combinations with a frequency above 0.0001, which together covered 98% to 99.2% of repertoires. A TCR clonal expansion and chaos score per V-J combination was defined as the ratio of F50 clonal expansion to chaos observed in the TCRdist matrix. Features were reduced by Welch's t-statistics and random forest to about a dozen V-J combinations, which fed a naive Bayes classifier. The Morisita-Horn index was used to measure how similar the thyroid and blood repertoires were. TCRdb reworked the public reads: Q25 trimming with fastp, MiXCR clone assembly, productive beta chains retained. Under each unique CDR3 protein, matching rows form one entry showing the most common genes and DNA. The V and J calls, along with clone size, are taken from TCRdb and not from the paper's own processing. This sample has hundreds of thousands of distinct CDR3 sequences in its table, and over 20% of those were observed once. The ten largest account for roughly 3% of the sample.

The CDR3 starts with the cysteine, ends with the phenylalanine, and has 13 residues. Just CDR3 DNA is preserved here, 39 bases in frame from base 1. Taken from the germline V gene (reference sequence), the CDR1 and CDR2 loops are DFQATT and SNEGSKA. Between the V and J ends, shortened by 3 bases and 5 bases respectively, the junction contains 13 bases. Hyperthyroidism was defined as stable when no progression to ophthalmopathy occurred within 18 months of follow-up. Patients with hyperthyroidism were aged 18 to 65 years, had been newly diagnosed, and had a disease duration of less than 2 months. Patients with other autoimmune diseases, uncontrolled infections, pregnancy or lactation were excluded from the study. Clinical symptoms, serum thyroxine, TRAb, thyroid ultrasound and orbital computed tomography formed the basis of the diagnosis. Ficoll-Paque density gradient centrifugation was used to isolate PBMCs from around 9.1 ml of fresh peripheral blood. Trizol reagent was used to extract the total RNA, and its quality was then checked on an Agilent 2100 Bioanalyzer.

Study-wide findings and limitations: In validation, the model predicted ophthalmopathy progression with about 64% sensitivity and around 72% specificity; roughly 11 predicted patients were CT-confirmed with GO in a median of about 7.1 months. No statistical method was used to set the sample size in advance, and the investigators knew which group each participant was assigned to. Among expanded thyroid clonotypes with frequency above 0.001, most also showed up in blood, which suggests that blood repertoires may reflect the thyroid immune response. In cross-validation, the 13-signature model distinguished ophthalmopathy from stable hyperthyroidism with around 90% sensitivity and 81% to 82% specificity, while in the test set the corresponding values were around 79% and 71%.

The TCR comes from a woman aged 18-29 years with stable Graves' hyperthyroidism. Donor details come from another sample of the same person, matched by shared clones. Sequenced material: peripheral blood. The V gene is TRBV20-1 and the J gene is TRBJ2-5; TRBD1 is a possible D gene, resting on 5 matching bases. The CDR3 protein: CSARPGIRETQYF. The sequence in DNA is TGCAGTGCTAGGCCAGGGATACGGGAGACCCAGTACTTC.